Listed here are 25 T cell receptor beta chains from one sample, sequenced in a study of T cell repertoires in cytomegalovirus infection. MiXCR, run by TCRdb on the reads, gives a single entry per CDR3 protein. The data show some 280,000 distinct CDR3 sequences, roughly an eighth seen once. The material sequenced was PBMCs. Receptors were obtained from a human donor in good health (CMV status not recorded). Some clones in this sample may be carry-over from other donors' samples.

This chain links TRBV20-1 with TRBJ1-1; D not resolved. Germline CDR1 and CDR2: DFQATT and SNEGSKA (reference sequence). The V and J ends lost 3 bases and 1 base respectively, with 9 bases between them. This CDR3 contains 13 residues. As DNA, the CDR3 is TGCAGTGCTAGTAGGTGGGAGAACACTGAAGCTTTCTTT. Amino acid sequence: CSASRWENTEAFF.

Many counts were recorded for this clonotype. The genes are TRBV6-6 and TRBJ1-1, with D unresolved. The CDR3 length is 14 residues. V was shortened by 6 bases and J by 6 bases, with 17 bases between the two germline ends. Germline V gene lookup returns CDR1 MNHNY and CDR2 SVGAGI (reference sequence). The CDR3 sequence: CASSSRTDSPEAFF. CDR3 DNA sequence: TGTGCCAGCAGCTCTCGGACTGACTCGCCTGAAGCTTTCTTT.

The chain links TRBV15 to TRBJ1-4; 9 nucleotides agree with TRBD1. Germline-derived CDR1 and CDR2 are LNHNV and YYDKDF (reference sequence). The CDR3 loop spans 15 amino acids. J was trimmed by 2 bases and V by 5 bases; bases with no gene match: 3. The CDR3 reads CATSGTGGTNEKLFF. For the CDR3, the DNA is TGTGCCACCAGCGGTACAGGGGGCACTAATGAAAAACTGTTTTTT.

This clonotype was observed a few times. This chain links TRBV20-1 with TRBJ2-7; perhaps TRBD2 as D (6 bases). The V gene lost 4 bases and the J gene lost 0 bases, with 19 bases spanning the gap. Germline CDR1 reads DFQATT; CDR2 reads SNEGSKA (reference sequence). The CDR3 extends over 16 amino acids. As DNA, the CDR3 is TGCAGTGCTACTAACCCCCGGGACTTGGCCTCCTACGAGCAGTACTTC. The encoded protein is CSATNPRDLASYEQYF.

The chain carries TRBV29-1 and TRBJ2-2; D gene unclear. This CDR3 is 12 amino acids long. Germline CDR1 is SQVTM and CDR2 is ANQGSEA. In DNA, the CDR3 is TGCAGTATGCGAAAGAACACCGGGGAGCTGTTTTTT. It encodes CSMRKNTGELFF.

This clonotype has at least ten counts. The rearrangement joins TRBV5-4 to TRBJ2-5, with D possibly being TRBD1 (5 bases). Germline CDR1 and CDR2: SGHNT and YYREEE (reference sequence). Trimming removed 0 bases from V and 4 bases from J, with 13 bases in between. The CDR3 runs to 15 residues. CDR3 sequence (DNA): TGTGCCAGCAGCTTGGTTGGGGCAGGTGTAGAGACCCAGTACTTC. This codes for CASSLVGAGVETQYF. The entire variable domain, with the rest obtained from reference TRBV5-4 and TRBJ2-5, is as follows: ETGVTQSPTHLIKTRGQQVTLRCSSQSGHNTVSWYQQALGQGPQFIFQYYREEENGRGNFPPRFSGLQFPNYSSELNVNALELDDSALYLCASSLVGAGVETQYFGPGTRLLVL.

This clonotype was seen ten or more times. The chain couples TRBV27 to TRBJ2-3, with 16 bases matching TRBD2. The germline CDR1 and CDR2 sequences are MNHEY and SMNVEV (reference sequence). The trim removed 8 bases at V and 2 bases at J, leaving 1 base unmatched. The CDR3 loop spans 15 amino acids. This CDR3 is CASGTSGRVTDTQYF. CDR3 in DNA: TGTGCCAGCGGGACTAGCGGGAGGGTCACAGATACGCAGTATTTT.

This clonotype was observed many times. This rearrangement joins TRBV12-3 or TRBV12-4 to TRBJ1-2, with 11 bases aligning to TRBD1. The CDR3 is 15 amino acids. Losses at the gene ends were 4 bases for V and 0 bases for J; bases not matched to a gene: 1. CDR3 coding DNA: TGTGCCAGCAGTTCGGACAGGGGGCCTAACTATGGCTACACCTTC. Residues: CASSSDRGPNYGYTF.

The chain combines TRBV4-3 with TRBJ1-1; 8 bases fit TRBD1. V lost 1 base to trimming and J lost 5 bases; unmatched junction nucleotides: 15. Germline V gene data show CDR1 as LGHNA and CDR2 as YSLEER. The CDR3 totals 18 residues. The CDR3 region is CASSQVGEPGGAGTEAFF. The CDR3 DNA follows: TGCGCCAGCAGCCAAGTCGGGGAACCAGGGGGCGCAGGGACTGAAGCTTTCTTT.

This clonotype was counted between two and nine times. The chain is built from TRBV6-6 and TRBJ2-5; 13 nucleotides match TRBD2. V shed 8 bases and J 4 bases; nucleotides not matched to a gene: 10. The CDR3 runs 16 residues. CDR1 MNHNY and CDR2 SVGAGI come from the germline V gene (reference sequence). CDR3 sequence: CASRKAGLAGRETQYF. In nucleotides, the CDR3 is TGTGCCAGCCGAAAAGCGGGACTAGCGGGAAGAGAGACCCAGTACTTC.

This clonotype was recorded a few times. This chain joins TRBV5-5 and TRBJ1-1; 7 positions agree with TRBD1. With V trimmed by 3 bases and J by 3 bases, 8 bases remained unmatched. Looked up from germline, CDR1 is SGHKS and CDR2 is YYEKEE (reference sequence). The CDR3 runs 15 residues. The CDR3 loop reads CASSSYPDRDTEAFF. CDR3 sequence (DNA): TGTGCCAGCAGCTCCTATCCCGACAGGGACACTGAAGCTTTCTTT.

The rearrangement uses TRBV10-3 and TRBJ2-1, with 11 bases matching TRBD1. Germline V gene sequence: CDR1 ENHRY, CDR2 SYGVKD. There are 13 residues in the CDR3. The V and J ends lost 8 bases and 9 bases, in that order; junction bases with no gene match: 6. The CDR3 sequence is CAIGQGAGGEQFF. The CDR3 DNA follows: TGTGCCATCGGACAGGGGGCCGGAGGTGAGCAGTTCTTC.

This clonotype came up a few times. This sequence joins TRBV2 and TRBJ2-5; D could derive from TRBD1 or TRBD2 (5 bases each). V lost 6 bases, J lost 4 bases, and 24 bases lay in between. Germline V gives CDR1 SNHLY, CDR2 FYNNEI. This CDR3 region has 17 residues. The DNA of the CDR3 is TGTGCCAGCAGCCGAGGTCCACCTGGACTTCAGGGAGAGACCCAGTACTTC. Protein sequence: CASSRGPPGLQGETQYF.

DNA for the CDR3: TGTGCCACCAGACCATGGGGCAGCTCTGGGGCCAACGTCCTGACTTTC. It encodes CATRPWGSSGANVLTF. The chain joins TRBV6-5 to TRBJ2-6; weak D call: TRBD1 (5 bases). The length of the CDR3 is 16 residues. Looked up from germline, CDR1 is MNHEY and CDR2 is SVGAGI. The germline V and J ends were trimmed by 10 bases and 0 bases, with 16 bases remaining between them.

This clonotype was seen ten or more times. The chain is built from TRBV4-3 and TRBJ2-6; either TRBD1 or TRBD2 may fit D (5 bases each). The CDR3 consists of 16 residues. Germline CDR1 is LGHNA and CDR2 is YSLEER. Between the trimmed V and J ends, which lost 0 bases and 4 bases, there was a span of 10 bases. The CDR3: CASSQETGTGANVLTF. The CDR3 region has the DNA TGCGCCAGCAGCCAAGAAACCGGGACGGGGGCCAACGTCCTGACTTTC.

This clonotype was detected only a few times. The V gene is TRBV5-5, the J gene TRBJ1-1; D not resolved. Between the trimmed V and J ends, which lost 1 base and 4 bases, there was a span of 8 bases. This CDR3 contains 13 residues. Germline V CDR1 and CDR2: SGHKS, YYEKEE (reference sequence). The CDR3 sequence: CASSLWDFTEAFF. The CDR3 coding sequence is TGTGCCAGCAGCTTGTGGGATTTCACTGAAGCTTTCTTT. The variable domain in full, with the rest retrieved from reference TRBV5-5 and TRBJ1-1, is DAGVTQSPTHLIKTRGQQVTLRCSPISGHKSVSWYQQVLGQGPQFIFQYYEKEERGRGNFPDRFSARQFPNYSSELNVNALLLGDSALYLCASSLWDFTEAFFGQGTRLTVV.

This clonotype was observed many times. The chain is built from TRBV4-1 and TRBJ1-2, with no clear D. Trimming left V 0 bases short and J 1 base short, with 3 bases between. There are 13 residues in the CDR3. Germline CDR1 and CDR2: MGHRA and YSYEKL. In nucleotides, the CDR3 is TGCGCCAGCAGCCAAGATGGTAACTATGGCTACACCTTC. As protein: CASSQDGNYGYTF.

This clonotype was observed a few times. This chain uses TRBV2 with TRBJ1-4; 9 bases are a match to TRBD1. Looked up from germline, CDR1 is SNHLY and CDR2 is FYNNEI. The CDR3 is made up of 14 amino acids. V shed 7 bases, J shed 5 bases, and the junction held 5 bases outside the gene matches. The DNA for the CDR3 is TGTGCCAGCAACTCCGGGACAGGGAATGAAAAACTGTTTTTT. Translation: CASNSGTGNEKLFF.

The chain couples TRBV29-1 to TRBJ2-3; TRBD2 matches 7 bases. This CDR3 is built from 13 residues. The germline V gene has CDR1 SQVTM and CDR2 ANQGSEA. Germline trimming cut 6 bases from V and 6 bases from J; bases unmatched to any gene: 9. CDR3 nucleotides: TGCAGCGTAAGCGGGACCCCGTCGGATACGCAGTATTTT. This gives the protein CSVSGTPSDTQYF.

The chain carries TRBV3-1 and TRBJ2-7, with no clear D. The V gene's germline CDR1 is LGHDT and CDR2 YNNKEL (reference sequence). V lost 0 bases, J lost 2 bases, and 8 bases lay in between. This CDR3 has 14 amino acids. The CDR3 nucleotides read TGTGCCAGCAGCCAAGATACCGTTCCCTACGAGCAGTACTTC. This sequence encodes CASSQDTVPYEQYF.

J is TRBJ2-7 and V is TRBV12-3 or TRBV12-4; D gene ambiguous. This CDR3 spans 11 amino acids. V was pared by 5 bases and J by 2 bases, with 4 bases between. DNA for the CDR3: TGTGCCAGCAGTAAGACCTACGAGCAGTACTTC. Encoded protein: CASSKTYEQYF.

The chain employs TRBV7-2 and TRBJ1-5, with 9 nucleotides matching TRBD1. There are 17 residues in the CDR3. J lost 6 bases, V lost 4 bases, and 13 bases had no gene match. Per germline, CDR1 SGHTA and CDR2 FQGNSA. Written as DNA, the CDR3 is TGTGCCAGCAGCTCAACGCCGGGACAGGGCTTGGTTCAGCCCCAGCATTTT. Translation gives CASSSTPGQGLVQPQHF. The whole variable domain, filled in from reference TRBV7-2 and TRBJ1-5, reads GAGVSQSPSNKVTEKGKDVELRCDPISGHTALYWYRQSLGQGLEFLIYFQGNSAPDKSGLPSDRFSAERTGGSVSTLTIQRTQQEDSAVYLCASSSTPGQGLVQPQHFGDGTRLSIL.

This chain uses TRBV3-1 with TRBJ1-1; D unclear. CDR3 length: 13 residues. CDR1 and CDR2 (germline): LGHDT, YNNKEL (reference sequence). Trimming stripped 2 bases from V and 5 bases from J, with 9 bases between. The DNA of the CDR3 is TGTGCCAGCAGCCAACGGATAGGAACTGAAGCTTTCTTT. It is translated as CASSQRIGTEAFF.

This clonotype has ten or more counts. V usage is TRBV19 and J usage is TRBJ2-1, with 7 bases lining up with TRBD1. Germline CDR1 reads LNHDA; CDR2 reads SQIVND (reference sequence). This CDR3 spans 11 amino acids. V lost 7 bases and J lost 13; bases outside the gene matches: 7. The CDR3: CASTNRGHQFF. Written as DNA, the CDR3 is TGTGCCAGTACCAACAGGGGCCATCAGTTCTTC.

This clonotype was counted between two and nine times. The CDR3: CASSPSVRQDQPQHF. CDR3 bases: TGTGCCAGCAGTCCATCGGTACGGCAGGATCAGCCCCAGCATTTT. The V call is TRBV28, the J call TRBJ1-5; D not certain. Per the germline V gene, CDR1 is MDHEN and CDR2 is SYDVKM. The CDR3 runs to 15 residues. The V end was cut by 5 bases, the J end by 5 bases, with 16 bases between.